Presented here are 6 T cell receptor beta chains from one specimen sequenced in a study of blood T cell repertoires in COVID-19. Assay used: immunoSEQ multiplex PCR; TCRdb lists only in-frame clones, some missing. This sample yields about 84,000 clones, of which 70% to 75% are seen a single time; about 5.7% belongs to the top ten. Sequencing input: peripheral blood. These receptors all come from a man aged 50-60 years with active or convalescent COVID-19.

This rearrangement joins TRBV6-5 to TRBJ2-3; 15 positions match TRBD2. The length of the CDR3 is 15 residues. The V gene's germline CDR1 is MNHEY and CDR2 SVGAGI. Trimming cost V 5 bases and J 5 bases; bases outside gene matches: 2. CDR3: CASSRTSGGGDTQYF. The CDR3 region has the DNA TGTGCCAGCAGTCGGACTAGCGGGGGGGGAGATACGCAGTATTTT.

The V and J genes are TRBV20-1 and TRBJ1-5; D not certain. Germline values: CDR1 DFQATT, CDR2 SNEGSKA (reference sequence). The V gene lost 3 bases and the J gene lost 6 bases, with 12 bases spanning the gap. The CDR3 extends over 13 amino acids. In DNA form, the CDR3 reads TGCAGTGCTAGTATCTCCGCGAGTCAGCCCCAGCATTTT. Protein sequence: CSASISASQPQHF.

Here the CDR3 reads CASSRLQGKGNYGYTF. The CDR3 DNA follows: TGCGCCAGCAGCCGGTTACAGGGGAAGGGGAACTATGGCTACACCTTC. The J gene is TRBJ1-2, the V gene TRBV4-1; 7 bases fit TRBD1. The CDR3 is 16 residues long. V gave up 4 bases and J gave up 2 bases; unmatched junction bases: 10. Germline V gives CDR1 MGHRA, CDR2 YSYEKL.

V and J are TRBV7-9 and TRBJ2-5; tentatively, D is TRBD2 (6 bases). The CDR3 extends over 15 amino acids. Per the germline V gene, CDR1 is SEHNR and CDR2 is FQNEAQ (reference sequence). V lost 0 bases and J 1 base, leaving 9 bases between the germline ends. CDR3 loop: CASSLARGFQETQYF. The CDR3 DNA follows: TGTGCCAGCAGCTTAGCGCGGGGCTTCCAAGAGACCCAGTACTTC.

The J gene is TRBJ1-4, the V gene TRBV5-1, with D perhaps TRBD1 (5 bases). The CDR3 length is 15 residues. With 5 bases removed from V and 5 bases from J, the gap between germline ends came to 16 bases. Germline V CDR1 and CDR2: SGHRS, YFSETQ. The CDR3 sequence: CASRNQGGRNEKLFF. CDR3 nucleotides: TGCGCCAGCAGAAATCAGGGAGGGCGGAATGAAAAACTGTTTTTT. Together with reference TRBV5-1 and TRBJ1-4, the CDR3 gives the full variable domain: KAGVTQTPRYLIKTRGQQVTLSCSPISGHRSVSWYQQTPGQGLQFLFEYFSETQRNKGNFPGRFSGRQFSNSRSEMNVSTLELGDSALYLCASRNQGGRNEKLFFGSGTQLSVL.

The chain carries TRBV6-1 and TRBJ2-3; D unclear. The CDR3 has 13 amino acids. Trimming shortened V by 2 bases and J by 1 base, and 4 bases separated the two germline ends. Germline CDR1 reads MNHNS; CDR2 reads SASEGT. This CDR3 is CASSELRTDTQYF. DNA of the CDR3: TGTGCCAGCAGTGAACTACGCACAGATACGCAGTATTTT.